The text below deals with one T cell receptor beta chain. Its antigen is undetermined. The CDR3 spans 16 residues. CDR1 is SNHLY and CDR2 is FYNNEI in the germline V gene. V lost 5 bases to trimming and J lost 0 bases, with 11 bases between them. Treatment described: oral pan-JAK inhibitor, 5-10 mg twice daily. Following RNA extraction, reverse transcription yielded cDNA that acted as the sequencing template. Data came from immunoSEQ multiplex PCR; TCRdb stores just in-frame clones and leaves some out. Among 100,000 to 150,000 clones listed, around 60% were seen once. This specimen comes from a study of CD8+ T cells in alopecia areata. The wider study: It was 6 to 18 months of tofacitinib, and then there were 6 months off drug. The authors scored treated patients' severity by affected scalp percentage. Findings and caveats of the study: Tofacitinib significantly lowered scalp clonality and expanded CD8+ clones among the top 100. Researchers reported that TCR sharing among patients proved less clear than in mice, possibly HLA-linked.

V and J are TRBV2 and TRBJ2-6; D perhaps matches TRBD2 (5 bases). The receptor comes from a human donor with alopecia areata. The source material was CD4+ T cells sorted from blood, sampled at week 4, from a patient treated with tofacitinib. The CDR3 loop reads CASSRGTGSGANVLTF. The CDR3, as DNA: TGTGCCAGCAGTCGGGGTACGGGCTCTGGGGCCAACGTCCTGACTTTC.